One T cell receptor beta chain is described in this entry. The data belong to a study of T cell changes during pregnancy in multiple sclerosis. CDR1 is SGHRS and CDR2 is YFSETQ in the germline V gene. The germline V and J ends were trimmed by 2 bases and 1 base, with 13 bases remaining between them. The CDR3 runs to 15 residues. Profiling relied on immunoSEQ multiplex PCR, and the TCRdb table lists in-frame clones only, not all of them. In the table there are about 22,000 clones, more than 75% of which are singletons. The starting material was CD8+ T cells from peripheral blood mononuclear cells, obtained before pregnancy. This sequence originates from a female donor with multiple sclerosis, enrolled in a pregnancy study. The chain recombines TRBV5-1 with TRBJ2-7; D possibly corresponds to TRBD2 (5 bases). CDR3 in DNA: TGCGCCAGCAGCTTTGGCCTCAGAGGGTCCTACGAGCAGTACTTC. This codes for CASSFGLRGSYEQYF.